One and the same sample provided the 3 T cell receptor beta chains below, sequenced in a study of cytomegalovirus exposure and HLA in healthy donors. Both 60 Vbeta primers and 13 Jbeta primers went into the PCR. TCRdb's copy holds only in-frame clones and misses some; the assay was immunoSEQ multiplex PCR. The sample consists of 90,000 to 150,000 clones, 75% of them appearing once. The source material was PBMCs. These receptor sequences come from a woman between 40 and 50 years old in good health and CMV-seropositive.

This rearrangement joins TRBV29-1 to TRBJ2-4; D might be TRBD1 (6 bases). V was pared by 7 bases and J by 6 bases, with 19 bases between. The CDR3 is 14 amino acids. Germline lookup yields CDR1 SQVTM and CDR2 ANQGSEA. Written as DNA, the CDR3 is TGCAGCGGAACTAGACAGGCCGATGGAAACATTCAGTACTTC. Residues: CSGTRQADGNIQYF.

The genes are TRBV14 and TRBJ2-7; TRBD2 matches at 12 bases. V gave up 4 bases and J gave up 0 bases; unmatched junction bases: 1. Germline lookup yields CDR1 SGHDN and CDR2 FVKESK. The CDR3 has 15 residues. The CDR3 sequence is CASSRLAGVSYEQYF. CDR3 in DNA: TGTGCCAGCAGCCGACTAGCGGGAGTCTCCTACGAGCAGTACTTC. Together with reference TRBV14 and TRBJ2-7, the CDR3 gives the full variable domain: EAGVTQFPSHSVIEKGQTVTLRCDPISGHDNLYWYRRVMGKEIKFLLHFVKESKQDESGMPNNRFLAERTGGTYSTLKVQPAELEDSGVYFCASSRLAGVSYEQYFGPGTRLTVT.

The chain combines TRBV27 with TRBJ1-1; TRBD1 agrees at 10 bases. After removal of 2 bases from V and 2 bases from J, the junction contained 5 bases not matched to a gene. Per the germline V gene, CDR1 is MNHEY and CDR2 is SMNVEV (reference sequence). CDR3 length equals 16 residues. The CDR3 DNA sequence: TGTGCCAGCAGTTTAGGACAGGGGGGGCCTAACACTGAAGCTTTCTTT. Translating it yields CASSLGQGGPNTEAFF.